This T cell receptor beta chain is from a study of blood T cell repertoires in COVID-19. All enrollees were roughly 18 to 90 years old and from about two dozen US areas. Participants' own reports of clinical history determined their cohort assignment. This clone was recorded once. Sequencing used immunoSEQ multiplex PCR; TCRdb keeps in-frame clones, though not all of them. The sample has fewer than 450,000 clones, more than 75% seen once; the top ten hold about 1.2%. Germline V gene lookup returns CDR1 SNHLY and CDR2 FYNNEI. This CDR3 region has 15 residues. The V gene lost 8 bases and the J gene lost 1 base, with 17 bases spanning the gap.

Source material: PBMCs or T cells enriched from blood (not recorded which). The J gene is TRBJ1-1, the V gene TRBV2; maybe TRBD1 (6 bases). The sequence came from a woman aged 18-29 years who had recovered from COVID-19. CDR3 sequence reads: CASGRAGQPNTEAFF. CDR3 sequence (DNA): TGTGCCAGCGGACGTGCAGGACAGCCGAACACTGAAGCTTTCTTT.